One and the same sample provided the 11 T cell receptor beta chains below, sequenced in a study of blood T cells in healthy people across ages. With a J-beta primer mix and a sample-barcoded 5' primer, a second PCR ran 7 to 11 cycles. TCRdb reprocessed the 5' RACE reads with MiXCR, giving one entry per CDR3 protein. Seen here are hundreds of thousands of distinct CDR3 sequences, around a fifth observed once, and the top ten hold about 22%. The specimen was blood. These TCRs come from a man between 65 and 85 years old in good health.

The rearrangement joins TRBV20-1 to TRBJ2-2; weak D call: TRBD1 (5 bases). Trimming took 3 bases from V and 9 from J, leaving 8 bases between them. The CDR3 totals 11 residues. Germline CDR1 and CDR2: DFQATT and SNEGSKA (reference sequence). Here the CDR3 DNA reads TGCAGTGCTAGTGTGGGGCGGGAGCTGTTTTTT. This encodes CSASVGRELFF.

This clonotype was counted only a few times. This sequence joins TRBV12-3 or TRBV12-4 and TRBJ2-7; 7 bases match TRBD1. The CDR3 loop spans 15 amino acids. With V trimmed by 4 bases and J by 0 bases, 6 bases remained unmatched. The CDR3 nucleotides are TGTGCCAGCAGTTCCCAGGGGGTTACCTCCTACGAGCAGTACTTC. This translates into CASSSQGVTSYEQYF.

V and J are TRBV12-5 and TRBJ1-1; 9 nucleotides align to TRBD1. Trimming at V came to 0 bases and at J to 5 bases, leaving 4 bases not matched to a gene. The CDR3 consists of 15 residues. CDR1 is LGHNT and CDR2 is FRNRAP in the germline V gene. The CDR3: CASGLVQGAYTEAFF. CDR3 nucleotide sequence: TGTGCTAGTGGTTTGGTACAGGGGGCGTATACTGAAGCTTTCTTT.

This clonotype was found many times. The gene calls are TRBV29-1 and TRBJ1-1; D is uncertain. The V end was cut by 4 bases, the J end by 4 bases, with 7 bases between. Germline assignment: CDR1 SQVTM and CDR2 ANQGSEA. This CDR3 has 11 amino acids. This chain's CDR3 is CSVVQSTEAFF. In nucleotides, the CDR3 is TGCAGCGTTGTCCAGAGCACTGAAGCTTTCTTT. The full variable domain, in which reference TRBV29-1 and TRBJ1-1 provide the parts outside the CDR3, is SAVISQKPSRDICQRGTSLTIQCQVDSQVTMMFWYRQQPGQSLTLIATANQGSEATYESGFVIDKFPISRPNLTFSTLTVSNMSPEDSSIYLCSVVQSTEAFFGQGTRLTVV.

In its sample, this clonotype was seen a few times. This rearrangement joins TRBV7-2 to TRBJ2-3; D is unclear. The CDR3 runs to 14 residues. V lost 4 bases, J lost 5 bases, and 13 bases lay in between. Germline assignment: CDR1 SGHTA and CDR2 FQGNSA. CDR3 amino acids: CASSSSVAGDTQYF. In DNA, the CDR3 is TGTGCCAGCAGCTCCTCCGTGGCAGGAGATACGCAGTATTTT.

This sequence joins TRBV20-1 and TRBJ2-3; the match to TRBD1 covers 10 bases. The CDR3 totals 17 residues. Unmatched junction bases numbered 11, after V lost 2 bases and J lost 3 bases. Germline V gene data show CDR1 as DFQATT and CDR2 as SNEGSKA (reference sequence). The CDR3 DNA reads TGCAGTGCTAGACCCAAAGTGCTGGACAGGGGGACAGATACGCAGTATTTT. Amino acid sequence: CSARPKVLDRGTDTQYF.

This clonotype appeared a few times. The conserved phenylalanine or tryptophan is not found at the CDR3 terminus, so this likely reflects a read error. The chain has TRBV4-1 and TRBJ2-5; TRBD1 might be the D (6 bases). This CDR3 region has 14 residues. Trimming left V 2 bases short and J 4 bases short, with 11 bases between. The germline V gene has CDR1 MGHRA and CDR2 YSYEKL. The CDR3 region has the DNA TGCGCCAGCAGCCAAACAGGGATGGGAGAGACCCAGTACCTC. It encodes CASSQTGMGETQYL.

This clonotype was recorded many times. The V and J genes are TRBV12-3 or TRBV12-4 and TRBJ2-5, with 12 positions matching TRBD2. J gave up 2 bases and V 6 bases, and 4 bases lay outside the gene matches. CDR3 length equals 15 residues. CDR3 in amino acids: CASSLGLAGQETQYF. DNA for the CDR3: TGTGCCAGCAGCCTCGGACTAGCGGGGCAAGAGACCCAGTACTTC.

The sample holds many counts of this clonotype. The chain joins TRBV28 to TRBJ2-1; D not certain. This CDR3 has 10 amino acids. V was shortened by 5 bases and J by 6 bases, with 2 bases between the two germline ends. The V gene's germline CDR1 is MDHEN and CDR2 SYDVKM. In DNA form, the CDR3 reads TGTGCCAGCAGTGTCAATGAGCAGTTCTTC. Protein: CASSVNEQFF.

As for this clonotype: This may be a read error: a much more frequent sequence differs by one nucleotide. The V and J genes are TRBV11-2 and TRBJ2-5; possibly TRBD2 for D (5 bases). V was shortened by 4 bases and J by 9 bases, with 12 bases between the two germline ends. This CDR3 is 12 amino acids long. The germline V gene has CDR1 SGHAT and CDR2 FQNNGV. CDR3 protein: CASSSQREPQYF. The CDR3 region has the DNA TGTGCCAGCAGCTCGCAAAGGGAGCCCCAGTACTTC.

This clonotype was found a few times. The CDR3 DNA sequence: TGTGCCACCAGTATTAGCGGGGTGTCAGATACGCAGTATTTT. It translates to CATSISGVSDTQYF. J is TRBJ2-3 and V is TRBV15; 8 nucleotides align to TRBD2. After removal of 6 bases from V and 4 bases from J, the junction contained 6 bases not matched to a gene. The CDR3 has 14 residues. Germline V gene sequence: CDR1 LNHNV, CDR2 YYDKDF (reference sequence). Looking up the rest from reference TRBV15 and TRBJ2-3 gives the full variable domain: DAMVIQNPRYQVTQFGKPVTLSCSQTLNHNVMYWYQQKSSQAPKLLFHYYDKDFNNEADTPDNFQSRRPNTSFCFLDIRSPGLGDTAMYLCATSISGVSDTQYFGPGTRLTVL.